The 25 T cell receptor beta chains below all came from one sample that was sequenced in a study of neurological immune-mediated disorders. TCRdb used MiXCR to reprocess the 5' RACE reads, holding one entry per CDR3 protein. The data hold over 25,000 distinct CDR3 sequences, with around a fifth observed a single time. Material for sequencing was PBMCs. These receptors originate from a woman aged 55-70 years in good health.

The chain has TRBV5-1 and TRBJ2-1; the match to TRBD2 covers 10 bases. Germline V gene sequence: CDR1 SGHRS, CDR2 YFSETQ. The CDR3 runs to 15 residues. The V segment lost 0 bases and the J segment 8 bases; nucleotides outside the gene matches: 5. The CDR3 loop reads CASSLEAGGRDEQFF. CDR3 nucleotides: TGCGCCAGCAGCTTGGAAGCGGGAGGGCGGGATGAGCAGTTCTTC.

This clonotype was seen ten or more times. The J gene is TRBJ2-5, the V gene TRBV7-3, with D unclear. The germline V and J ends were trimmed by 3 bases and 4 bases, with 9 bases remaining between them. The CDR3 consists of 13 residues. Germline CDR1 SGHTA, CDR2 FQGTGA. The DNA of the CDR3 is TGTGCCAGCAGCTTCGGAGTGGGAGAGACCCAGTACTTC. It encodes CASSFGVGETQYF.

Here the CDR3 reads CASSQDVYEQYF. CDR3 DNA sequence: TGTGCCAGCAGCCAAGATGTATACGAGCAGTACTTC. The genes are TRBV3-1 and TRBJ2-7, with D unclear. The CDR3 loop spans 12 amino acids. The V end lost 0 bases, the J end lost 4 bases, and 4 bases lay between the germline ends. Looked up from germline, CDR1 is LGHDT and CDR2 is YNNKEL (reference sequence).

This sequence joins TRBV4-2 and TRBJ1-6; 12 bases map to TRBD1. The CDR3 extends over 16 amino acids. J was trimmed by 8 bases and V by 4 bases; bases with no gene match: 6. Germline V lookup: CDR1 LGHNA, CDR2 YNFKEQ. The CDR3 DNA reads TGTGCCAGCAGCCCCGGGACAGGGGGCTCGTATTCACCCCTCCACTTT. Its protein is CASSPGTGGSYSPLHF.

This clonotype was recorded at least ten times. The chain couples TRBV5-1 to TRBJ2-2; D not resolved. Looked up from germline, CDR1 is SGHRS and CDR2 is YFSETQ. CDR3 length: 15 amino acids. The germline V and J ends were trimmed by 0 bases and 1 base, with 7 bases remaining between them. The DNA of the CDR3 is TGCGCCAGCAGCTTGGCCACGGGGAACACCGGGGAGCTGTTTTTT. Its protein is CASSLATGNTGELFF.

This clonotype was picked up many times. The chain has TRBV20-1 and TRBJ2-2, with 7 nucleotides matching TRBD1. Germline trimming cut 5 bases from V and 4 bases from J; bases unmatched to any gene: 4. The CDR3 runs to 13 residues. Germline V CDR1 and CDR2: DFQATT, SNEGSKA (reference sequence). Here the CDR3 DNA reads TGCAGTGCTGTGGACAGGCGCACCGGGGAGCTGTTTTTT. This codes for CSAVDRRTGELFF.

As regards this clonotype: Possible read error: a much larger clone is one base away. This chain uses TRBV29-1 with TRBJ2-1; the match to TRBD1 covers 8 bases. The CDR3 has 11 residues. V lost 7 bases, J lost 10 bases, and 6 bases stayed unmatched. Germline V gene data show CDR1 as SQVTM and CDR2 as ANQGSEA. The chain's CDR3 is CSAGQAYEQFF. The CDR3 DNA follows: TGCAGCGCGGGACAGGCCTACGAGCAGTTCTTC.

The CDR3 loop reads CASSLGGASYGYTF. CDR3 nucleotides: TGTGCCAGCAGCTTAGGGGGTGCATCTTATGGCTACACCTTC. The chain recombines TRBV7-9 with TRBJ1-2; D is uncertain. V shed 1 base and J shed 5 bases, with 11 bases lying between them. CDR1 and CDR2 (germline): SEHNR, FQNEAQ (reference sequence). The CDR3 has 14 amino acids.

This clonotype occurred once. This chain connects TRBV20-1 to TRBJ2-3; the D is unclear. Germline CDR1 and CDR2: DFQATT and SNEGSKA (reference sequence). With 5 bases removed from V and 4 bases from J, the gap between germline ends came to 19 bases. This CDR3 is 15 amino acids long. CDR3 in DNA: TGCAGTGCTGTCTTTCGCGGCGTTGAGGCAGATACGCAGTATTTT. This sequence encodes CSAVFRGVEADTQYF.

The sample holds many counts of this clonotype. J is TRBJ2-5 and V is TRBV6-6, with D tentatively TRBD2 (6 bases). V was pared by 6 bases and J by 8 bases, with 19 bases between. Germline CDR1 reads MNHNY; CDR2 reads SVGAGI (reference sequence). The CDR3 contains 14 residues. The chain's CDR3 is CASRGAGPLLTQYF. In DNA, the CDR3 is TGTGCCAGCAGGGGAGCGGGTCCCCTGTTAACCCAGTACTTC.

This clonotype was recorded many times. This chain connects TRBV20-1 to TRBJ1-2, with D possibly being TRBD1 (5 bases). Trimming took 0 bases from V and 8 from J, leaving 13 bases between them. The germline V gene has CDR1 DFQATT and CDR2 SNEGSKA (reference sequence). CDR3 size: 13 residues. CDR3 DNA sequence: TGCAGTGCTAGAGATGGCTACCGGGGGGGCTACACCTTC. This translates into CSARDGYRGGYTF.

The sample holds a few counts of this clonotype. The chain combines TRBV20-1 with TRBJ2-1; 10 nucleotides match TRBD2. J was trimmed by 9 bases and V by 6 bases; bases with no gene match: 11. This CDR3 has 14 residues. Germline V gene data show CDR1 as DFQATT and CDR2 as SNEGSKA (reference sequence). The CDR3 DNA reads TGCAGTGCCCCGCCTAGCGGGAGATACGTTGAGCAGTTCTTC. Translating it yields CSAPPSGRYVEQFF.

This clonotype was counted at least ten times. V usage is TRBV28 and J usage is TRBJ1-3, with D possibly TRBD1 on 6 matching bases. The V and J ends lost 3 bases and 4 bases respectively, with 10 bases between them. The germline V gene has CDR1 MDHEN and CDR2 SYDVKM. This CDR3 comprises 14 residues. In DNA form, the CDR3 reads TGTGCCAGCAGTTTGACAGGTACAGGAAACACCATATATTTT. Translation gives CASSLTGTGNTIYF.

This clonotype has at least ten counts. This chain joins TRBV4-2 and TRBJ2-3; D call uncertain. CDR1 is LGHNA, CDR2 YNFKEQ, per germline. Between the trimmed V and J ends, which lost 1 base and 5 bases, there was a span of 7 bases. This CDR3 has 13 amino acids. CDR3 DNA sequence: TGTGCCAGCAGCCAAGGACGTGAAGATACGCAGTATTTT. This gives the protein CASSQGREDTQYF.

This clonotype was recorded at least ten times. The rearrangement uses TRBV5-1 and TRBJ2-3, with a weak D call TRBD2 (5 bases). In germline, CDR1 is SGHRS, CDR2 YFSETQ. Trimming removed 2 bases from V and 2 bases from J, with 9 bases in between. The CDR3 runs to 14 residues. The CDR3 protein is CASSFGDLTDTQYF. The CDR3 DNA reads as TGCGCCAGCAGCTTCGGGGATCTCACAGATACGCAGTATTTT.

This clonotype was recorded at least ten times. The chain carries TRBV2 and TRBJ2-3; 9 bases match TRBD1. V was clipped by 11 bases and J by 4 bases; unmatched bases: 10. From germline, CDR1 is SNHLY and CDR2 FYNNEI. This CDR3 spans 14 amino acids. This CDR3 reads CAETGTGRSDTQYF. The CDR3 DNA reads TGTGCCGAAACCGGGACAGGGCGTTCAGATACGCAGTATTTT.

J is TRBJ2-2 and V is TRBV5-5; no firm D call. The CDR3 spans 16 residues. V was pared by 1 base and J by 3 bases, with 13 bases between. The germline CDR1 and CDR2 sequences are SGHKS and YYEKEE (reference sequence). The CDR3 DNA is TGTGCCAGCAGCTTGCGGCGGTCCTCGGACACCGGGGAGCTGTTTTTT. The encoded protein is CASSLRRSSDTGELFF. Based on the CDR3 plus reference TRBV5-5 and TRBJ2-2, the full variable domain is DAGVTQSPTHLIKTRGQQVTLRCSPISGHKSVSWYQQVLGQGPQFIFQYYEKEERGRGNFPDRFSARQFPNYSSELNVNALLLGDSALYLCASSLRRSSDTGELFFGEGSRLTVL.

There are many counts of this clonotype. The chain links TRBV5-5 to TRBJ2-7; D not resolved. CDR1 and CDR2 from the germline V gene are SGHKS and YYEKEE (reference sequence). CDR3 length: 16 residues. Trimming pared 4 bases from V and 0 bases from J, leaving 17 bases between. The CDR3 DNA reads as TGTGCCAGCAGCGGCCTTAAGATGGGCTTCTCCTACGAGCAGTACTTC. Translation gives CASSGLKMGFSYEQYF.

There are many counts of this clonotype. This chain links TRBV3-1 with TRBJ2-7; 10 bases match TRBD2. This CDR3 region has 16 residues. The V gene's germline CDR1 is LGHDT and CDR2 YNNKEL (reference sequence). With 1 base clipped from V and 4 bases from J, the junction kept 7 bases outside the gene matches. CDR3 in amino acids: CASSQVGLAGAYEQYF. The CDR3 DNA follows: TGTGCCAGCAGCCAAGTAGGGCTAGCGGGAGCGTACGAGCAGTACTTC.

The chain links TRBV7-2 to TRBJ2-5; D is undetermined. Per the germline V gene, CDR1 is SGHTA and CDR2 is FQGNSA. This CDR3 is 15 amino acids long. The ends were cut back, 5 bases at V and 2 bases at J, with 15 bases in the middle. DNA of the CDR3: TGTGCCAGCAGCACGAGAATGGGCCTTCAAGAGACCCAGTACTTC. It codes for CASSTRMGLQETQYF.

This clonotype has at least ten counts. This rearrangement joins TRBV6-5 to TRBJ2-7, with 8 bases matching TRBD1. V lost 2 bases and J lost 2; bases outside the gene matches: 5. Germline CDR1 MNHEY, CDR2 SVGAGI. The CDR3 runs to 15 residues. CDR3 in amino acids: CASSYAWTGTYEQYF. Written as DNA, the CDR3 is TGTGCCAGCAGTTACGCATGGACAGGGACCTACGAGCAGTACTTC.

In its sample, this clonotype was seen once. The junction shows a germline mismatch at one end, possibly a read error. The chain is built from TRBV6-2 or TRBV6-3 and TRBJ2-7; D is unclear. Germline V gives CDR1 MNHEY, CDR2 SVGEGT. The CDR3 covers 11 residues. CDR3 in amino acids: CASSQRYEQYF. CDR3 DNA sequence: TGTGCTAGCAGCCAGAGATACGAGCAGTACTTC.

This clonotype is deemed medium-sized. V is TRBV20-1 and J is TRBJ1-1; D might be TRBD1 (5 bases). V lost 7 bases and J 2 bases, leaving 11 bases between the germline ends. CDR1 DFQATT and CDR2 SNEGSKA come from the germline V gene (reference sequence). The CDR3 covers 12 residues. CDR3 nucleotide sequence: TGCAGTGTCCGAGACAGTAACACTGAAGCTTTCTTT. Its protein is CSVRDSNTEAFF.

This clonotype has ten or more counts. J is TRBJ2-1 and V is TRBV20-1; D is perhaps TRBD2 (5 bases). The germline gives CDR1 DFQATT, CDR2 SNEGSKA (reference sequence). CDR3 length: 18 residues. Trimming shortened V by 0 bases and J by 1 base, and 19 bases separated the two germline ends. CDR3 residues: CSARDAGMSGVSYNEQFF. DNA of the CDR3: TGCAGTGCTAGAGATGCGGGCATGAGCGGAGTTTCCTACAATGAGCAGTTCTTC.

This clonotype was counted many times. V gene TRBV9 combines with J gene TRBJ2-1; D possibly corresponds to TRBD1 (6 bases). Trimming took off 4 bases at V and 3 bases at J, with 17 bases between the two ends. CDR1 SGDLS and CDR2 YYNGEE come from the germline V gene. CDR3 length: 16 residues. CDR3 bases: TGTGCCAGCAGCACGGACCCGGGACACATCTACAATGAGCAGTTCTTC. Its protein is CASSTDPGHIYNEQFF.